The T cell receptor beta chain under discussion was sequenced for a study of cytomegalovirus exposure and HLA in healthy donors. Study background: The early release's HLA-typed donors yielded some 85 million unique TCRs.

The PCR used 60 Vbeta and 13 Jbeta primers. Libraries were prepared by immunoSEQ multiplex PCR; TCRdb keeps only in-frame clonotypes and omits some of them. The listing records just over 200,000 clones. The V end lost 7 bases, the J end lost 2 bases, and 12 bases lay between the germline ends. Looked up from germline, CDR1 is SGHRS and CDR2 is YFSETQ. The CDR3 runs 13 residues. To note about this clone: Its antigen remains unknown.

The study, taken as a whole, reports: Equally common other TCR beta chains were less clonally expanded than HLA-associated ones, a later analysis found. Across HLA loci, a later analysis found differing TCR association rates, with DRB1 most and HLA-C fewest.

The sequence derives from a girl under 10 years old in good health and CMV-seropositive. Input material: PBMCs. The J gene is TRBJ2-5, the V gene TRBV5-1, with a tentative D call TRBD1 (6 bases). The CDR3 is CASGQGIQETQYF. In DNA, the CDR3 is TGCGCCAGCGGCCAGGGGATACAAGAGACCCAGTACTTC.